The text below deals with one TCR beta chain. Antigen unknown. This record comes from a study of beta chain features in type 1 diabetes. Overall study context: Examination spanned about 99 million sorted cells from all samples. Study-wide findings and caveats: People with Type 1 diabetes carried modestly yet significantly shorter TCRB CDR3s in all four CD4+ subsets. Insertion counts at VDJ junctions were lower in type 1 diabetes patients, who also showed more deletions there. For TCRB rearrangement, an influence of HLA type remained unresolved here.

V was trimmed by 0 bases and J by 7 bases, leaving 12 bases between them. The length of the CDR3 is 14 residues. Germline CDR1 reads LGHNA; CDR2 reads YSLEER. Reverse transcription of all isolated RNA meant that expressed TCRB transcripts were sequenced. Data came from immunoSEQ multiplex PCR; TCRdb stores just in-frame clones and leaves some out. The sample lists under 800,000 clones; less than 20% were seen once. The sample taken for sequencing was naive CD4+ T cells from blood. The receptor was isolated from a man younger than 35 in good health. The V and J genes are TRBV4-3 and TRBJ1-2; D might be TRBD1 (5 bases). Here the CDR3 DNA reads TGCGCCAGCAGCCAAGATACCGGGGGTACTGGCTACACCTTC. Translating it yields CASSQDTGGTGYTF.